Presented here are 19 T cell receptor beta chains from one specimen sequenced in a study of cytomegalovirus exposure and HLA in healthy donors. Vbeta (60) and Jbeta (13) primers were used in the PCR. Generated by immunoSEQ multiplex PCR, the TCRdb table keeps only in-frame clones and is missing some. The sample lists under 150,000 clones, over 60% occurring once. Sequenced input: PBMCs. The receptor set was obtained from a man in his forties or fifties in good health and CMV-seronegative.

This clone was observed a handful of times. The V gene is TRBV6-5, the J gene TRBJ1-3; 7 bases agree with TRBD1. Germline CDR1 reads MNHEY; CDR2 reads SVGAGI. CDR3 size: 15 residues. With V trimmed by 2 bases and J by 2 bases, 3 bases remained unmatched. The chain's CDR3 is CASSYTDRAGNTIYF. DNA for the CDR3: TGTGCCAGCAGTTACACCGACAGGGCTGGAAACACCATATATTTT.

The chain links TRBV6-4 to TRBJ2-1; D is perhaps TRBD1 (6 bases). Trimming took 6 bases from V and 4 from J, leaving 13 bases between them. Germline lookup yields CDR1 MRHNA and CDR2 SNTAGT. This CDR3 has 14 amino acids. The CDR3 is CASSPRDTYNEQFF. CDR3 sequence (DNA): TGTGCCAGCAGCCCCCGGGACACTTACAATGAGCAGTTCTTC.

This clone was counted a single time. The rearrangement links TRBV25-1 to TRBJ1-3, with TRBD1 as a possible D gene (5 bases). The CDR3 spans 16 residues. Germline CDR1 reads MGHDK; CDR2 reads SYGVNS. The ends were cut back, 1 base at V and 3 bases at J, with 13 bases in the middle. For the CDR3, the DNA is TGTGCCAGCAGTGAATCGGCGGGGACTAGTGGAAACACCATATATTTT. This gives the protein CASSESAGTSGNTIYF.

This chain joins TRBV4-2 and TRBJ2-2; the D gene is possibly TRBD2 (5 bases). CDR3 length equals 16 residues. Between the trimmed V and J ends, which lost 4 bases and 4 bases, there was a span of 16 bases. CDR1 and CDR2 from the germline V gene are LGHNA and YNFKEQ. CDR3 region: CASSPLGIEGTGELFF. DNA of the CDR3: TGTGCCAGCAGCCCCCTAGGTATCGAGGGCACCGGGGAGCTGTTTTTT.

V and J are TRBV6-1 and TRBJ2-7; 7 bases map to TRBD1. Trimming removed 2 bases from V and 2 bases from J; junction bases left unmatched: 12. The V gene's germline CDR1 is MNHNS and CDR2 SASEGT. CDR3 length: 17 amino acids. The CDR3 loop is CASSEYSRGPGTYEQYF. The CDR3 DNA follows: TGTGCCAGCAGTGAATATAGTAGGGGGCCTGGAACCTACGAGCAGTACTTC.

This clone was seen just once. The rearrangement uses TRBV7-2 and TRBJ1-5; D is ambiguous. The V and J ends lost 0 bases and 2 bases respectively, with 11 bases between them. The CDR3 loop spans 16 amino acids. Looked up from germline, CDR1 is SGHTA and CDR2 is FQGNSA. The CDR3 bases are TGTGCCAGCAGCTTAGCGGCTTACGGAGGCAATCAGCCCCAGCATTTT. Protein: CASSLAAYGGNQPQHF.

CDR3 sequence reads: CASSSFRVVGQYF. The CDR3 DNA reads TGTGCCAGCAGCTCGTTCCGGGTCGTCGGGCAGTACTTC. The chain couples TRBV7-9 to TRBJ2-7; D ambiguous. This CDR3 contains 13 residues. CDR1 and CDR2 from the germline V gene are SEHNR and FQNEAQ (reference sequence). V lost 4 bases, J lost 9 bases, and 16 bases lay in between.

The J gene is TRBJ2-3, the V gene TRBV19; D perhaps matches TRBD2 (6 bases). CDR1 LNHDA and CDR2 SQIVND come from the germline V gene (reference sequence). Trimming removed 3 bases from V and 1 base from J, with 11 bases in between. The CDR3 covers 15 residues. This chain's CDR3 is CASSIQGGGTDTQYF. The CDR3 DNA is TGTGCCAGTAGTATTCAGGGCGGGGGCACAGATACGCAGTATTTT.

V and J are TRBV19 and TRBJ1-6, with TRBD1 matching over 8 bases. V dropped 5 bases and J dropped 7; count of bases not matched to a gene: 7. The CDR3 has 15 residues. Germline CDR1 and CDR2: LNHDA and SQIVND (reference sequence). CDR3 in DNA: TGTGCCAGTAGTGTGCAGGGGGCATGGAATTCACCCCTCCACTTT. Protein sequence: CASSVQGAWNSPLHF.

The rearrangement uses TRBV5-1 and TRBJ2-1, with 14 bases matching TRBD2. The J segment lost 7 bases and the V segment lost 1 base, leaving 7 bases of the junction unmatched. The CDR3 extends over 17 amino acids. Germline CDR1 is SGHRS and CDR2 is YFSETQ. The CDR3 coding sequence is TGCGCCAGCAGCTTGTCCCTGACTAGCGGGAGGGGAAATGAGCAGTTCTTC. Its protein product is CASSLSLTSGRGNEQFF.

V usage is TRBV10-3 and J usage is TRBJ1-6; no clear D gene. This CDR3 region has 17 residues. The V gene's germline CDR1 is ENHRY and CDR2 SYGVKD. The V end lost 6 bases, the J end lost 0 bases, and 15 bases lay between the germline ends. CDR3 region: CAISPEPSGSYNSPLHF. The CDR3 DNA sequence: TGTGCCATCAGCCCAGAACCGTCAGGCTCCTATAATTCACCCCTCCACTTT.

The rearrangement uses TRBV2 and TRBJ2-3, with D possibly TRBD1 on 7 matching bases. The germline V and J ends were trimmed by 9 bases and 10 bases, with 23 bases remaining between them. CDR3 length equals 14 residues. CDR1 and CDR2 (germline): SNHLY, FYNNEI. CDR3 amino acids: CASAGGTRLGAQYF. Here the CDR3 DNA reads TGTGCCAGTGCAGGGGGGACGAGGTTAGGGGCGCAGTATTTT.

This clone occurred once. The gene calls are TRBV7-9 and TRBJ1-2; no reliable D call. Trimming removed 5 bases at V and 4 bases at J, with 11 bases between. The CDR3 contains 13 residues. CDR1 is SEHNR, CDR2 FQNEAQ, per germline (reference sequence). The CDR3 coding sequence is TGTGCCAGCAGCCCCCAGAGGGCCTATGGCTACACCTTC. Encoded protein: CASSPQRAYGYTF.

In its sample, this clone was seen once. The genes are TRBV2 and TRBJ2-1, with 8 bases identical to TRBD2. CDR1 and CDR2 from the germline V gene are SNHLY and FYNNEI. The length of the CDR3 is 14 residues. The V and J ends lost 6 bases and 8 bases, in that order; junction bases with no gene match: 9. CDR3 in amino acids: CASRSSGARHEQFF. CDR3 coding DNA: TGTGCCAGCAGAAGTAGCGGGGCCCGGCATGAGCAGTTCTTC.

This chain links TRBV30 with TRBJ1-3; D may be TRBD1 (6 bases). The CDR3 is 20 residues long. Germline assignment: CDR1 GTSNPN and CDR2 SVGIG (reference sequence). Between the trimmed V and J ends, which lost 2 bases and 0 bases, there was a span of 26 bases. DNA of the CDR3: TGTGCCTGGAGTCCACCAGGGGCCACTACAGCGGTAGCCTCTGGAAACACCATATATTTT. Encoded protein: CAWSPPGATTAVASGNTIYF.

This sequence joins TRBV28 and TRBJ2-7, with TRBD1 identical over 9 bases. This CDR3 has 15 residues. The V segment lost 6 bases and the J segment 4 bases; nucleotides outside the gene matches: 10. Germline CDR1 MDHEN, CDR2 SYDVKM. The CDR3 sequence: CASRPGQGQGYEQYF. The CDR3 DNA sequence: TGTGCCAGCAGGCCCGGACAGGGGCAAGGGTACGAGCAGTACTTC.

The V call is TRBV15, the J call TRBJ1-6; 9 positions match TRBD1. After removal of 5 bases from V and 9 bases from J, the junction contained 8 bases not matched to a gene. The CDR3 spans 15 residues. Germline V gene lookup returns CDR1 LNHNV and CDR2 YYDKDF (reference sequence). The DNA for the CDR3 is TGTGCCACCAGCGGGCCGACAGGGGGTTCTTCACCCCTCCACTTT. Amino acid sequence: CATSGPTGGSSPLHF.

CDR3 bases: TGCGCCAGCAGCCAAGCAGTTTCTGGGGCCAACGTCCTGACTTTC. Amino acids: CASSQAVSGANVLTF. V usage is TRBV4-3 and J usage is TRBJ2-6; D is uncertain. Per germline, CDR1 LGHNA and CDR2 YSLEER. CDR3 length equals 15 residues. With 1 base removed from V and 1 base from J, the gap between germline ends came to 5 bases.

The chain carries TRBV2 and TRBJ1-4, with 7 bases fitting TRBD1. CDR1 and CDR2 (germline): SNHLY, FYNNEI. J was trimmed by 5 bases and V by 6 bases; bases with no gene match: 9. The CDR3 is made up of 15 amino acids. CDR3 nucleotide sequence: TGTGCCAGCAGGCACAAACAGGGGCCGAATGAAAAACTGTTTTTT. This sequence encodes CASRHKQGPNEKLFF.